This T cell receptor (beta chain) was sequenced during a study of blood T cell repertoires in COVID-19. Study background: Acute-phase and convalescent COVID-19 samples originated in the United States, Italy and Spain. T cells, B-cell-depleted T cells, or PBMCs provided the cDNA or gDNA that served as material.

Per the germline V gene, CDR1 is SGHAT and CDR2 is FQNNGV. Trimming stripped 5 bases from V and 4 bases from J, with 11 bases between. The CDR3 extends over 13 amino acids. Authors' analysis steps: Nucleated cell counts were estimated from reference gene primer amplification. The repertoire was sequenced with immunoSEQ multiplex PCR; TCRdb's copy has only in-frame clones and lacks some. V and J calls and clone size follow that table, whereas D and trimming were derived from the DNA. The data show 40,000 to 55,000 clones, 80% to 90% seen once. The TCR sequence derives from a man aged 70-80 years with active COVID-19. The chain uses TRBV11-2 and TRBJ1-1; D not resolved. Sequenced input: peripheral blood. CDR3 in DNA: TGTGCCAGCAGCCAGAGCTCGGGCACTGAAGCTTTCTTT. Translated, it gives CASSQSSGTEAFF.